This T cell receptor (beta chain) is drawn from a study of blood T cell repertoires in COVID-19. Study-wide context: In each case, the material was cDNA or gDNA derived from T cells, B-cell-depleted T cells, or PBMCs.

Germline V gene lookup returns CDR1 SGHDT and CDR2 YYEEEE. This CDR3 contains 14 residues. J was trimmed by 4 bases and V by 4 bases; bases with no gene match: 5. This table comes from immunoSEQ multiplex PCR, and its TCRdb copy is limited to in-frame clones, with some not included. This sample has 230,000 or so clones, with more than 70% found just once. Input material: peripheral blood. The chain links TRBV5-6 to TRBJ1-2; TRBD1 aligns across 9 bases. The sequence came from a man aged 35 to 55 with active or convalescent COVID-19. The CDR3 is CASSRGTGFYGYTF. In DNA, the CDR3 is TGTGCCAGCAGCCGCGGGACAGGGTTCTATGGCTACACCTTC.